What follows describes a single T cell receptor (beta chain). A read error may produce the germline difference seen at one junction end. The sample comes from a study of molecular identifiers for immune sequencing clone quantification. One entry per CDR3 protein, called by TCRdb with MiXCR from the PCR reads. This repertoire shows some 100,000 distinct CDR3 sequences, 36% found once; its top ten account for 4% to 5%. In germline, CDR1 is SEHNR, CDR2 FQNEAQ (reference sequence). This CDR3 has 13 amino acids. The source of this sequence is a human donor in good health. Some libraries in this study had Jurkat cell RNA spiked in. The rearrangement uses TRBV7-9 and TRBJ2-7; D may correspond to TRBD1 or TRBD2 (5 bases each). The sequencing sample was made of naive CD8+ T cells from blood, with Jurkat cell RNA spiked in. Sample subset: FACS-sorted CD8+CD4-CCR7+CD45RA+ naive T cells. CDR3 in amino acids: CASRGDPLLERYF. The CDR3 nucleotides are TGTGCCAGCAGAGGGGACCCTTTGCTCGAGCGGTACTTC. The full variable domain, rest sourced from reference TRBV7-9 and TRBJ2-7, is DTGVSQNPRHKITKRGQNVTFRCDPISEHNRLYWYRQTLGQGPEFLTYFQNEAQLEKSRLLSDRFSAERPKGSFSTLEIQRTEQGDSAMYLCASRGDPLLERYFGPGTRLTVT.